Sequencing of this TCR beta chain was carried out in a study of blood T cell repertoires in COVID-19. Study context: COVID-19 samples, acute and convalescent, were from the United States, Italy and Spain. PBMCs, B-cell-depleted T cells, or T cells provided the cDNA or gDNA that made up the material.

Original processing methods: By means of reference gene primer amplification, nucleated cell counts were estimated. Measured with immunoSEQ multiplex PCR; TCRdb has only the in-frame clones, and not every one. V, J and clone size were drawn from that table, and D and trimming were deduced from the DNA. Of about 260,000 clones in the sample, roughly 90% were seen once. Germline V gives CDR1 SGHRS, CDR2 YFSETQ. This CDR3 is built from 15 residues. V trimming: 4 bases; J trimming: 8 bases; junction bases outside the gene matches: 9. Sequenced: peripheral blood. The chain combines TRBV5-1 with TRBJ1-4, with 9 bases matching TRBD1. This receptor was taken from a man aged 60 to 75 who had recovered from COVID-19. CDR3 in DNA: TGCGCCAGCAGCACCCAACAGGGGGCAGGGGAAAAACTGTTTTTT. Translation: CASSTQQGAGEKLFF.